This is a list of T cell receptor beta chains from one sample in a study of molecular identifiers for immune sequencing clone quantification. TCRdb itself ran the PCR reads through MiXCR, one entry per CDR3 protein. In the table there are about 640,000 distinct CDR3 sequences, 15% to 20% of which are singletons. Specimen: naive CD8+ T cells from blood, with Jurkat cell RNA spiked in. The receptors originated from a human donor in good health. Some libraries in this study had Jurkat cell RNA spiked in. CDR3s leave out the opening cysteine and the closing phenylalanine or tryptophan. Each record gives: V gene, J gene, CDR3 protein.

V gene: TRBV27
J gene: TRBJ1-3
CDR3 protein: ASSLSPTGSSSGNTIY

V gene: TRBV29-1
J gene: TRBJ2-1
CDR3 protein: SAIDRGLSNEQF

V gene: TRBV11-2
J gene: TRBJ2-1
CDR3 protein: ASSLGGGGRGYNEQF

V gene: TRBV7-6
J gene: TRBJ2-3
CDR3 protein: ASSFSGNTDTQY

V gene: TRBV7-9
J gene: TRBJ1-6
CDR3 protein: ASSLVLGYNSPLH

V gene: TRBV5-4
J gene: TRBJ1-1
CDR3 protein: ASSLVGSSAAF

V gene: TRBV27
J gene: TRBJ1-5
CDR3 protein: ASRPWTGGNQPQH

V gene: TRBV27
J gene: TRBJ2-7
CDR3 protein: ASRLLGADEQY

V gene: TRBV19
J gene: TRBJ2-3
CDR3 protein: ASSVGQGLDTQY

V gene: TRBV12-3/TRBV12-4
J gene: TRBJ2-1
CDR3 protein: ASRSTVGNEQF

V gene: TRBV6-2/TRBV6-3
J gene: TRBJ2-2
CDR3 protein: ASRPGDLVRELF

V gene: TRBV6-1
J gene: TRBJ1-5
CDR3 protein: ASSERGGGSSNQPQH

V gene: TRBV4-3
J gene: TRBJ2-2
CDR3 protein: ASSQDGPGAWTGELF

V gene: TRBV27
J gene: TRBJ2-3
CDR3 protein: ASSSLLAADTQY

V gene: TRBV7-9
J gene: TRBJ2-7
CDR3 protein: ASSGTGTSGSYEQY

V gene: TRBV27
J gene: TRBJ2-3
CDR3 protein: ASSFILATSTDTQY

V gene: TRBV7-6
J gene: TRBJ2-1
CDR3 protein: ASSRWGPTTYNEQF

V gene: TRBV4-1
J gene: TRBJ1-1
CDR3 protein: ASSQVVGTEAF

V gene: TRBV25-1
J gene: TRBJ2-2
CDR3 protein: ASSESAGGLGELF

V gene: TRBV19
J gene: TRBJ2-2
CDR3 protein: ASSLAAVNTGELF

V gene: TRBV7-2
J gene: TRBJ1-5
CDR3 protein: ASSSGTGLEVYGNQPQH

V gene: TRBV20-1
J gene: TRBJ1-5
CDR3 protein: SARDPDRAGQPQH

V gene: TRBV5-6
J gene: TRBJ1-2
CDR3 protein: ASSRRDRFYGYA

V gene: TRBV4-3
J gene: TRBJ2-7
CDR3 protein: ASSQTRGGLGEQY

V gene: TRBV5-6
J gene: TRBJ2-2
CDR3 protein: ASSLAGRGRNTGELF

V gene: TRBV3-1
J gene: TRBJ2-3
CDR3 protein: ASSQAGEGPDTQY

V gene: TRBV7-9
J gene: TRBJ2-1
CDR3 protein: ASSLGFGTGGNEQF

V gene: TRBV7-6
J gene: TRBJ2-7
CDR3 protein: ASSPGLAGGRSYEQY

V gene: TRBV5-6
J gene: TRBJ2-1
CDR3 protein: ASSLAPQVSYNEQF

V gene: TRBV7-9
J gene: TRBJ2-2
CDR3 protein: AGSWPEWENTGELF

V gene: TRBV6-5
J gene: TRBJ2-7
CDR3 protein: ASSYSSGTIYEQY

V gene: TRBV7-6
J gene: TRBJ2-7
CDR3 protein: ASSALTTGEQY

V gene: TRBV27
J gene: TRBJ2-3
CDR3 protein: ASSPDTGSPSTDTQY

V gene: TRBV2
J gene: TRBJ2-7
CDR3 protein: ASTGSSATYEQY

V gene: TRBV6-2/TRBV6-3
J gene: TRBJ2-1
CDR3 protein: ASSYPEMVQF

V gene: TRBV5-6
J gene: TRBJ2-1
CDR3 protein: ASSEETGTRYNEQF

V gene: TRBV5-1
J gene: TRBJ2-3
CDR3 protein: ASSITGTGSTDTQY

V gene: TRBV7-9
J gene: TRBJ2-7
CDR3 protein: ASSRQGEREQY

V gene: TRBV19
J gene: TRBJ2-1
CDR3 protein: ASSIAGTGFNEQF

V gene: TRBV27
J gene: TRBJ2-5
CDR3 protein: ASSPQLRETQY

V gene: TRBV9
J gene: TRBJ2-3
CDR3 protein: ASSSSSRNTDTQY

V gene: TRBV20-1
J gene: TRBJ1-1
CDR3 protein: STSRDKYTEAF